This TCR beta chain was obtained from a study of T-cell memory formation after mild COVID-19. Study-wide results and limits: Shrinking CD4+ clones were chiefly CM and EM; CD8+ ones were chiefly EMRA. Later expanders leaned CD4+, whereas day 15 to 85 contracting clones were balanced CD4/CD8. Specificity for SARS-CoV-2 was not confirmed among the second-wave clones peaking on day 37.

Trimming cost V 6 bases and J 1 base; bases outside gene matches: 4. Germline V gives CDR1 MNHEY, CDR2 SVGAGI. The CDR3 length is 14 residues. In the case of this clonotype: Its antigen is unknown.

Using its own MiXCR run on the 5' RACE reads, TCRdb lists one record per CDR3 protein. The sample shows 100,000 to 150,000 distinct CDR3 sequences, 15% to 20% of them seen only once. This chain connects TRBV6-5 to TRBJ2-7, with 9 positions matching TRBD1. Specimen: PBMCs or a T cell subset sorted from them (not recorded which). The TCR was taken from a man aged 18 to 35 who had mild COVID-19 (a few samples of this study predate the infection). Cell type and time point are not known. The CDR3: CASRAGTGSYEQYV. The CDR3 region has the DNA TGTGCCAGCAGAGCCGGGACAGGGTCCTACGAGCAGTACGTC.